These T cell receptor beta chains were read from a single sample in a study of T-cell memory formation after mild COVID-19. TCRdb reanalysed the 5' RACE reads using MiXCR and keeps one entry per CDR3 protein. The top ten hold about 21% of the sample, which has about 250,000 distinct CDR3 sequences, 15% to 20% seen once. Sequenced sample: PBMCs or a T cell subset sorted from them (not recorded which). Receptor source: a man between 18 and 35 years old who had mild COVID-19 (a few samples of this study predate the infection). Cell type and time point are not known. CDR3s include the opening cysteine and the closing phenylalanine or tryptophan. The D gene is left open where the match is weak. Not every row has a clone size; where given, it reads once, few, many or a size class.

size	D	V	J	DNA	CDR3
.	TRBD1	TRBV20-1	TRBJ1-1	TGCAGTGCTCGACCGGACAGGTTAGCTGAAGCTTTCTTT	CSARPDRLAEAFF
few	.	TRBV6-1	TRBJ1-4	TGTGCCAGCCTAACCCCTGGGGGGAATGAAAAACTGTTTTTT	CASLTPGGNEKLFF
few	.	TRBV4-3	TRBJ1-2	TGCGCCAGCAGCCAAGATCTGGGTTACTATGGCTACACCTTC	CASSQDLGYYGYTF
.	.	TRBV11-2	TRBJ1-2	TGTGCCAGCAGCTCTCCCCTTAACTATGGCTACACCTTC	CASSSPLNYGYTF
.	.	TRBV2	TRBJ2-5	TGTGCCAGCAGTGGCGGGAATGAGGGGACCCAGTACTTC	CASSGGNEGTQYF
.	.	TRBV20-1	TRBJ2-2	TGCAGTGCTAGACTAGACAGACCCGGGGAGCTGTTTTTT	CSARLDRPGELFF
few	.	TRBV6-5	TRBJ1-2	TGTGCCAGCAGTTCTAGGGTCGGCCACTATGGCTACACCTTC	CASSSRVGHYGYTF
.	.	TRBV9	TRBJ1-1	TGTGCCAGCAGCGAGGGACCTAACTACACTGAAGCTTTCTTT	CASSEGPNYTEAFF
few	.	TRBV20-1	TRBJ2-4	TGCAGTGCCGGGACGCCAGGCAGGATAAACATTCAGTACTTC	CSAGTPGRINIQYF
many	.	TRBV4-1	TRBJ2-3	TGCGCCAGCAGCCAAGATGGAGGGGGAGGAGATACGCAGTATTTT	CASSQDGGGGDTQYF
many	TRBD2	TRBV12-3/TRBV12-4	TRBJ2-1	TGTGCCAGCAGTCCCACTAGCGGGGGCGATGAGCAGTTCTTC	CASSPTSGGDEQFF
few	.	TRBV20-1	TRBJ1-5	TGCAGTGCTAGAGATGCCTACAATCAGCCCCAGCATTTT	CSARDAYNQPQHF
.	.	TRBV6-2/TRBV6-3	TRBJ2-2	TGTGCCAGCAGTTACTCAGCCAGGGGTGGCGGGGAGCTGTTTTTT	CASSYSARGGGELFF
.	.	TRBV4-3	TRBJ2-1	TGCGCCAGCAGCCAAGAGTCGGAGACAGGGCAGTTCTTC	CASSQESETGQFF
.	.	TRBV7-8	TRBJ2-3	TGTGCCAGCAGCCCCCGAACCCCAAGCACAGATACGCAGTATTTT	CASSPRTPSTDTQYF
few	.	TRBV3-1	TRBJ1-2	TGTGCCAGCAGCCAGGGATTTGTGCTCCGGGGGAGGGAATATGGCTACACCTTC	CASSQGFVLRGREYGYTF
many	.	TRBV28	TRBJ1-3	TGTGCCAGCACCTTTTCGGTGGGAAACACCATATATTTT	CASTFSVGNTIYF
few	TRBD1	TRBV20-1	TRBJ2-1	TGCAGTGCTAGAGACCCCACAGGGGGCAGTGAGCAGTTCTTC	CSARDPTGGSEQFF
few	.	TRBV12-3/TRBV12-4	TRBJ1-6	TGTGCCAGCAGTCGGGCGGGGGGCAATTCACCCCTCCACTTT	CASSRAGGNSPLHF
few	.	TRBV12-3/TRBV12-4	TRBJ2-1	TGTGCCAGCAGTTTCCGGGCAGGGCCCGTTAATGAGCAGTTCTTC	CASSFRAGPVNEQFF
once	.	TRBV6-6	TRBJ1-2	TGTGCCAGCAGGCGGGAGGGGGAAGGCTACACCTTC	CASRREGEGYTF
.	.	TRBV20-1	TRBJ2-7	TGCAGTGTGGGCGGGACCGTTCTTGGGGAGCAGTACTTC	CSVGGTVLGEQYF
few	.	TRBV5-1	TRBJ1-1	TGCGCCAGCATACCTACTGATGGGGGAGGGACTGAAGCTTTCTTT	CASIPTDGGGTEAFF
.	.	TRBV28	TRBJ1-1	TGTGCCAGCAGTTTCCCGGGACAGAACACTGAAGCTTTCTTT	CASSFPGQNTEAFF
.	TRBD1	TRBV20-1	TRBJ1-2	TGCAGTGCTGCCGACAGGGGCTCCATCCCCTATGGCTACACCTTC	CSAADRGSIPYGYTF
.	.	TRBV7-8	TRBJ1-5	TGTGCCAGCAGCTCACTGAGGGGTAGGGGAGGTCAGCCCCAGCATTTT	CASSSLRGRGGQPQHF
few	.	TRBV5-1	TRBJ1-6	TGCGCCAGCACCCAAGAAGGGCTGGGATCACCCCTCCACTTT	CASTQEGLGSPLHF
.	.	TRBV20-1	TRBJ1-4	TGCAGTGCTAGTGGCGGAGCAACTAATGAAAAACTGTTTTTT	CSASGGATNEKLFF
few	.	TRBV11-3	TRBJ2-1	TGTGCCAGCAGCCTAGGGGGGCAACGAGAGCAGTTCTTC	CASSLGGQREQFF
.	.	TRBV7-2	TRBJ2-4	TGTGCCAGCACCCCCTCCTCAGGGTTGTGGAACATTCAGTACTTC	CASTPSSGLWNIQYF
few	TRBD1	TRBV10-3	TRBJ1-4	TGTGCCACCAAGACAGGGGACCGTGAAAAACTGTTTTTT	CATKTGDREKLFF
.	TRBD2	TRBV4-2	TRBJ2-6	TGTGCCAGCAGCCAAACTAGCGGGGCCTCTGGGGCCAACGTCCTGACTTTC	CASSQTSGASGANVLTF